Listed below are T cell receptor beta chains from one sample, sequenced in a study of regulatory T cells in long-lasting Graves disease. TCRdb itself ran the multiplex PCR reads through MiXCR, one entry per CDR3 protein. The repertoire holds hundreds of thousands of distinct CDR3 sequences, with 21% as singletons. This material consisted of peripheral blood mononuclear cells (PBMCs), taken when the disease was refractory, from a patient treated with antithyroid drugs. The source is a female donor with Graves disease. CDR3s include the opening cysteine and the closing phenylalanine or tryptophan. The order of the fields is CDR3 DNA, CDR3 protein, J gene, V gene, D gene, clone size. A D gene is named only where the DNA matches it firmly. For some rows the clone size is stated as once, few or many, or as a class when expanded; others skip it.

DNA: TGTGCCAGCACCAGACAGGGCTACGAGCAGTACTTC
CDR3: CASTRQGYEQYF
J: TRBJ2-7
V: TRBV6-2/TRBV6-3
D: TRBD1
size: many

DNA: TGTGCCAGCAGCTTCGATCCGGGACAGGGGAGCAACGAGCAGTACTTC
CDR3: CASSFDPGQGSNEQYF
J: TRBJ2-7
V: TRBV12-3/TRBV12-4
D: TRBD1
size: many

DNA: TGTGCCACCAGCAGAGGGACTGCCGATAACTATGGCTACACCTTC
CDR3: CATSRGTADNYGYTF
J: TRBJ1-2
V: TRBV15
D: NA
size: few

DNA: TGTGCCAGCAGCTGGGGCAGCGGCATAGCCAAAAACATTCAGTACTTC
CDR3: CASSWGSGIAKNIQYF
J: TRBJ2-4
V: TRBV5-6
D: NA
size: few

DNA: TGTGCCTGGAGTGTAGGGACAGGGTGGAGAAAACTGTTTTTT
CDR3: CAWSVGTGWRKLFF
J: TRBJ1-4
V: TRBV30
D: TRBD1
size: few

DNA: TGTGCCAGCAGCCCCAAAGACAGGGCCCCTAATGAAAAACTGTTTTTT
CDR3: CASSPKDRAPNEKLFF
J: TRBJ1-4
V: TRBV5-6
D: TRBD1
size: NA

DNA: TGTGCCAGCAGTTTATTGGAGGTTAGCGGCGAGCAAGAGACCCAGTACTTC
CDR3: CASSLLEVSGEQETQYF
J: TRBJ2-5
V: TRBV28
D: NA
size: NA

DNA: TGTGCCAGCAGTCCCCAGGGGAGGAACTTTGATGGCTACACCTTC
CDR3: CASSPQGRNFDGYTF
J: TRBJ1-2
V: TRBV27
D: NA
size: NA

DNA: TGCGCCAGCAGCCCAGTCGGGACTAGCGGGAGCGAGACCCAGTACTTC
CDR3: CASSPVGTSGSETQYF
J: TRBJ2-5
V: TRBV4-1
D: TRBD2
size: NA

DNA: TGTGCCAGCAGTTCTTTCGCGGGCAAATGGACTGAAGCTTTCTTT
CDR3: CASSSFAGKWTEAFF
J: TRBJ1-1
V: TRBV27
D: NA
size: many

DNA: TGTGCCACCAGCAGGGCTGGGGAGGTAGCCGAGCAGTACTTC
CDR3: CATSRAGEVAEQYF
J: TRBJ2-7
V: TRBV15
D: NA
size: few

DNA: TGTGCCAGCAGTGAAGCGAGACTAGCGGGAAAGTACTTC
CDR3: CASSEARLAGKYF
J: TRBJ2-7
V: TRBV2
D: TRBD2
size: many

DNA: TGTGCCAGCAGCTTAGATTCCGCTAGCGGGGTGTCTTTC
CDR3: CASSLDSASGVSF
J: TRBJ2-7
V: TRBV7-2
D: TRBD2
size: few

DNA: TGTGCCAGCAGCCCCGGGGCATTTCAAGAGACCCAGTACTTC
CDR3: CASSPGAFQETQYF
J: TRBJ2-5
V: TRBV7-9
D: NA
size: NA

DNA: TGTGCCAGCAGGAAGGGACTCCGAAGGTCGGTAGCCAAAAACATTCAGTACTTC
CDR3: CASRKGLRRSVAKNIQYF
J: TRBJ2-4
V: TRBV5-8
D: NA
size: NA

DNA: TGTGCCAGCAGGGGCAGTTATACTTACTATGGCTACACCTTC
CDR3: CASRGSYTYYGYTF
J: TRBJ1-2
V: TRBV25-1
D: NA
size: NA

DNA: TGTGCCAGCAGTGACCGGGCCCGCAATCAGCCCCAGCATTTT
CDR3: CASSDRARNQPQHF
J: TRBJ1-5
V: TRBV25-1
D: NA
size: few

DNA: TGCGCCAGCAGCTTGGCCGGGGATAGCGGGAGAAGCGGGCACACCGGGGAGCTGTTTTTT
CDR3: CASSLAGDSGRSGHTGELFF
J: TRBJ2-2
V: TRBV5-1
D: TRBD2
size: NA

DNA: TGCGCCAGCAGCTTGGAGTTGTCGAGAGGGGGAGCGGGGGCCAACGTCCTGACTTTC
CDR3: CASSLELSRGGAGANVLTF
J: TRBJ2-6
V: TRBV5-1
D: NA
size: NA

DNA: TGTGCCAGCAACCCCCGAGGGAGGATATCCTACGAGCAGTACTTC
CDR3: CASNPRGRISYEQYF
J: TRBJ2-7
V: TRBV6-1
D: NA
size: many

DNA: TGTGCCGTTAGGGGACCCGGGGAGCTGTTTTTT
CDR3: CAVRGPGELFF
J: TRBJ2-2
V: TRBV2
D: NA
size: many

DNA: TGTGCCAGCAGCCGCGGGACAGGTGGGCACGAGACCCAGTACTTC
CDR3: CASSRGTGGHETQYF
J: TRBJ2-5
V: TRBV7-9
D: TRBD1
size: few

DNA: TGTGCCATCAGTGAGTCGAATATGCCTAGCGCATCCTACGAGCAGTACTTC
CDR3: CAISESNMPSASYEQYF
J: TRBJ2-7
V: TRBV10-3
D: NA
size: many

DNA: TGTGCCAGCAGCCGGGGGGCGGGTGAAAAACTGTTTTTT
CDR3: CASSRGAGEKLFF
J: TRBJ1-4
V: TRBV7-3
D: NA
size: many

DNA: TGCAGTGCTAGGGGAGACAGGGGTGGGTACGAGCAGTACTTC
CDR3: CSARGDRGGYEQYF
J: TRBJ2-7
V: TRBV20-1
D: TRBD1
size: many

DNA: TGTGCCAGCAGTTTAGGACTAGCGGGAGGGCCTGAGCAGTTCTTC
CDR3: CASSLGLAGGPEQFF
J: TRBJ2-1
V: TRBV12-3/TRBV12-4
D: TRBD2
size: NA

DNA: TGTGCCAGCAGTGACGCGCGAACGGGGACTGGGTCCCTCCACTTT
CDR3: CASSDARTGTGSLHF
J: TRBJ1-6
V: TRBV2
D: NA
size: many

DNA: TGCAGTGCTAGAGACCTCGGGACAGGGTTTACTGAAGCTTTCTTT
CDR3: CSARDLGTGFTEAFF
J: TRBJ1-1
V: TRBV20-1
D: TRBD1
size: many

DNA: TGTGCCAGCAGTCTCCGGACTAGCGGGAGGAGGGGCGGGGAGCTGTTTTTT
CDR3: CASSLRTSGRRGGELFF
J: TRBJ2-2
V: TRBV28
D: TRBD2
size: many

DNA: TGTGCCAGCAGCCCTGAAAGGCTTGGGGCTGAAGCTTTCTTT
CDR3: CASSPERLGAEAFF
J: TRBJ1-1
V: TRBV28
D: NA
size: many

DNA: TGTGCCAGCAGCTGGGGGGACTACTACGAGCAGTACTTC
CDR3: CASSWGDYYEQYF
J: TRBJ2-7
V: TRBV5-5
D: TRBD2
size: once

DNA: TGTGCCAGCAGACCGACTAGCGGGAGAGTCTACCCAGGATCGGTCGATGAGCAGTTCTTC
CDR3: CASRPTSGRVYPGSVDEQFF
J: TRBJ2-1
V: TRBV2
D: TRBD2
size: few

DNA: TGTGCCTGGAAGGCCCTCTCCTACGAGCAGTACTTC
CDR3: CAWKALSYEQYF
J: TRBJ2-7
V: TRBV30
D: NA
size: few

DNA: TGTGCCAGTAGTATCAGGCAGGCCAGCTCCTACGAGCAGTACTTC
CDR3: CASSIRQASSYEQYF
J: TRBJ2-7
V: TRBV19
D: NA
size: few

DNA: TGCAGTGCTTATGACATGTTAAGAGGGGAGCTGTTTTTT
CDR3: CSAYDMLRGELFF
J: TRBJ2-2
V: TRBV20-1
D: NA
size: NA

DNA: TGTGCCAGCAGCGTAGAGGCCAGGATGGGAGAGACCCAGTACTTC
CDR3: CASSVEARMGETQYF
J: TRBJ2-5
V: TRBV9
D: NA
size: many

DNA: TGTGCCATCAGTCCTGAAGGGGATGCTGGGGCCAACGTCCTGACTTTC
CDR3: CAISPEGDAGANVLTF
J: TRBJ2-6
V: TRBV10-3
D: NA
size: many

DNA: TGTGCCAGCAGTGGCCCCCAAGGACTAGCGGGAGGGCCTGTAGATACGCAGTATTTT
CDR3: CASSGPQGLAGGPVDTQYF
J: TRBJ2-3
V: TRBV2
D: TRBD2
size: many

DNA: TGTGCCATCAGTGAATTTCTGGGCGGCGGGGAGCTGTTTTTT
CDR3: CAISEFLGGGELFF
J: TRBJ2-2
V: TRBV10-3
D: NA
size: few

DNA: TGTGCCAGCAGTAGTCCCGGAGAAGATGGCAATCAGCCCCAGCATTTT
CDR3: CASSSPGEDGNQPQHF
J: TRBJ1-5
V: TRBV28
D: NA
size: NA

DNA: TGTGCCAGTAGTATAAGCGGGACAGCCCTCTACAATGAGCAGTTCTTC
CDR3: CASSISGTALYNEQFF
J: TRBJ2-1
V: TRBV19
D: NA
size: NA

DNA: TGTGCCAGCGCCCGGGACGGACCATCCTACGAGCAGTACTTC
CDR3: CASARDGPSYEQYF
J: TRBJ2-7
V: TRBV19
D: NA
size: NA

DNA: TGTGCCACCAGCAGAACAACGACAGGACGAAACACTGAAGCTTTCTTT
CDR3: CATSRTTTGRNTEAFF
J: TRBJ1-1
V: TRBV15
D: NA
size: many

DNA: TGCAGCGTTGCGGGGGGCCCCTTAACCGGGGAGCTGTTTTTT
CDR3: CSVAGGPLTGELFF
J: TRBJ2-2
V: TRBV29-1
D: NA
size: few

DNA: TGTGCCAGCAGCCAAGGACGAAACATGAACACTGAAGCTTTCTTT
CDR3: CASSQGRNMNTEAFF
J: TRBJ1-1
V: TRBV3-1
D: NA
size: few

DNA: TGTGCCAGCAGTTTCCCTAGCGGGAGGAGCTACGAGCAGTACTTC
CDR3: CASSFPSGRSYEQYF
J: TRBJ2-7
V: TRBV28
D: TRBD2
size: many

DNA: TGTGCCATCAGTGAGGGCTCTAGCGGACCCACAGATACGCAGTATTTT
CDR3: CAISEGSSGPTDTQYF
J: TRBJ2-3
V: TRBV10-3
D: TRBD2
size: NA

DNA: TGTGCCAGCAGTCCCGGGACAGGGGGCTATCAGCCCCAGCATTTT
CDR3: CASSPGTGGYQPQHF
J: TRBJ1-5
V: TRBV12-3/TRBV12-4
D: TRBD1
size: many

DNA: TGCAGCGTTGATGGGACCCAGTACTTC
CDR3: CSVDGTQYF
J: TRBJ2-5
V: TRBV29-1
D: NA
size: NA

DNA: TGTGCCAGCAGTTCGAGTGTTGGGGGCGGGTACGAGCAGTACTTC
CDR3: CASSSSVGGGYEQYF
J: TRBJ2-7
V: TRBV7-8
D: NA
size: many

DNA: TGTGCCAGCAGCGAGCTAGCGGGGGCGAACACCGGGGAGCTGTTTTTT
CDR3: CASSELAGANTGELFF
J: TRBJ2-2
V: TRBV11-2
D: TRBD2
size: few

DNA: TGCGCCAGCAGCCCGGCCAGGGCCAAATACGAGCAGTACTTC
CDR3: CASSPARAKYEQYF
J: TRBJ2-7
V: TRBV4-1
D: NA
size: few

DNA: TGTGCCAGCAGTTTTGACGGGAACTATGGCTACACCTTC
CDR3: CASSFDGNYGYTF
J: TRBJ1-2
V: TRBV6-5
D: NA
size: many

DNA: TGTGCCAGCAGCCATCAGGGGAATCAGCCCCAGCATTTT
CDR3: CASSHQGNQPQHF
J: TRBJ1-5
V: TRBV3-1
D: NA
size: NA